Below are 30 T cell receptor beta chains sequenced from a single sample in a study of early T cells in non-severe SARS-CoV-2 infection. Using its own MiXCR run on the 5' RACE reads, TCRdb lists one record per CDR3 protein. The sample records about 80,000 distinct CDR3 sequences, less than 15% being singletons. Sample: whole blood, taken at baseline. All receptors come from an adult who was a healthcare worker with PCR-confirmed SARS-CoV-2 infection or an uninfected control (not recorded which). The donor label of this sample is uncertain.

This clonotype came up many times. The chain links TRBV5-6 to TRBJ1-6; D perhaps matches TRBD1 (6 bases). CDR1 and CDR2 (germline): SGHDT, YYEEEE. There are 14 residues in the CDR3. V lost 4 bases and J 4 bases, leaving 9 bases between the germline ends. CDR3: CASSPGQYNSPLHF. CDR3 DNA: TGTGCCAGCAGCCCCGGACAGTATAATTCACCCCTCCACTTT.

This clonotype was observed a few times. The chain is built from TRBV9 and TRBJ2-7; D gene unclear. The V gene's germline CDR1 is SGDLS and CDR2 YYNGEE. Trimming left V 1 base short and J 3 bases short, with 11 bases between. The CDR3 runs to 14 residues. CDR3 in amino acids: CASSVLAVDYEQYF. The CDR3 coding sequence is TGTGCCAGCAGCGTACTGGCTGTCGACTACGAGCAGTACTTC.

This clonotype has more than one count but fewer than ten. CDR3 protein: CASSSPSLETQYF. CDR3 DNA sequence: TGCGCCAGCAGCTCCCCCTCTCTGGAGACCCAGTACTTC. This chain connects TRBV5-1 to TRBJ2-5, with unresolved D. Germline CDR1 and CDR2: SGHRS and YFSETQ. The V end was cut by 3 bases, the J end by 5 bases, with 11 bases between. This CDR3 contains 13 residues.

This clonotype showed up many times. The chain carries TRBV20-1 and TRBJ2-7; D ambiguous. Trimming took off 4 bases at V and 2 bases at J, with 15 bases between the two ends. The CDR3 sequence is 14 residues long. Germline V gene sequence: CDR1 DFQATT, CDR2 SNEGSKA (reference sequence). The CDR3 loop reads CSAKPLVEAYEQYF. CDR3 DNA: TGCAGTGCTAAACCCCTAGTGGAAGCCTACGAGCAGTACTTC.

The rearrangement uses TRBV9 and TRBJ1-2; 8 bases fit TRBD1. The germline V gene has CDR1 SGDLS and CDR2 YYNGEE. The CDR3 has 12 residues. V dropped 5 bases and J dropped 6; count of bases not matched to a gene: 3. The CDR3 DNA reads as TGTGCCAGCAGGACAGGGGCCGATGGCTACACCTTC. It encodes CASRTGADGYTF.

Here the CDR3 DNA reads TGTGCCAGCAGTGCCCCGGGCGGAAACTACGAGCAGTACTTC. Its protein product is CASSAPGGNYEQYF. The chain combines TRBV6-2 or TRBV6-3 with TRBJ2-7; D gene unclear. Germline V CDR1 and CDR2: MNHEY, SVGEGT. CDR3 size: 14 residues. V was pared by 5 bases and J by 3 bases, with 14 bases between.

This clonotype was seen ten or more times. V and J are TRBV6-2 or TRBV6-3 and TRBJ2-1; D not resolved. The germline V gene encodes CDR1 MNHEY and CDR2 SVGEGT. The CDR3 is made up of 11 amino acids. Trimming took off 3 bases at V and 8 bases at J, with 5 bases between the two ends. CDR3 nucleotides: TGTGCCAGCAGTTATATCCATGAGCAGTTCTTC. Protein: CASSYIHEQFF.

J is TRBJ2-3 and V is TRBV27; D uncertain. V was cut by 8 bases and J by 10 bases, with 13 bases left in between. Germline assignment: CDR1 MNHEY and CDR2 SMNVEV (reference sequence). This CDR3 has 11 amino acids. CDR3 sequence (DNA): TGTGCCAGCTTTAGCCCCCGGGCGCAGTATTTT. This encodes CASFSPRAQYF.

This clonotype was seen ten or more times. The chain has TRBV28 and TRBJ1-1, with D possibly being TRBD1 (5 bases). Between the trimmed V and J ends, which lost 2 bases and 0 bases, there was a span of 13 bases. There are 16 residues in the CDR3. Germline-derived CDR1 and CDR2 are MDHEN and SYDVKM. CDR3 DNA sequence: TGTGCCAGCAGTTTAACGGGTGGGGGAATGAACACTGAAGCTTTCTTT. As protein: CASSLTGGGMNTEAFF.

This rearrangement joins TRBV21-1 to TRBJ2-7; TRBD1, as called in the table, went unchecked against the DNA. TRBV21-1 is tagged as a pseudogene. The CDR3 covers 14 residues. CDR3 nucleotide sequence: TGTGCCAGCTCTTCCCGGGGCCTACCCTACGAGCAGTACTTC. Protein: CASSSRGLPYEQYF.

The chain has TRBV20-1 and TRBJ2-7; D is perhaps TRBD1 or TRBD2 (5 bases each). The length of the CDR3 is 13 residues. Trimming stripped 6 bases from V and 0 bases from J, with 12 bases between. CDR1 is DFQATT, CDR2 SNEGSKA, per germline (reference sequence). As DNA, the CDR3 is TGCAGTGCCGCGGCAGGGAGCTCCTACGAGCAGTACTTC. Translation gives CSAAAGSSYEQYF.

The genes are TRBV12-3 or TRBV12-4 and TRBJ1-6; 8 bases are shared with TRBD1. The CDR3 length is 14 residues. Unmatched junction bases numbered 2, after V lost 5 bases and J lost 5 bases. In DNA form, the CDR3 reads TGTGCCAGCAGTCGGACAGGGAATAATTCACCCCTCCACTTT. It specifies CASSRTGNNSPLHF.

This clonotype appeared many times. The V gene is TRBV4-1, the J gene TRBJ2-5; D not resolved. This CDR3 region has 13 residues. Deletions cut 2 bases from V and 5 bases from J, with 9 bases between. From germline, CDR1 is MGHRA and CDR2 YSYEKL. The CDR3 bases are TGCGCCAGCAGCCAATTAGACTGGGAGACCCAGTACTTC. Protein sequence: CASSQLDWETQYF.

There are a few counts of this clonotype. V and J are TRBV5-5 and TRBJ2-3; weak D call: TRBD2 (5 bases). The ends were cut back, 3 bases at V and 3 bases at J, with 8 bases in the middle. CDR1 and CDR2 (germline): SGHKS, YYEKEE (reference sequence). CDR3 length: 13 residues. CDR3 residues: CASSWGETDTQYF. CDR3 nucleotide sequence: TGTGCCAGCAGCTGGGGAGAAACAGATACGCAGTATTTT.

The CDR3 coding sequence is TGTGCCAGCAGTTCCAGAACCGGGACAGCCGTTAATTCACCCCTCCACTTT. Translating it yields CASSSRTGTAVNSPLHF. This rearrangement joins TRBV27 to TRBJ1-6; TRBD1 aligns across 7 bases. Germline CDR1 is MNHEY and CDR2 is SMNVEV (reference sequence). The CDR3 runs to 17 residues. V shed 4 bases, J shed 6 bases, and the junction held 12 bases outside the gene matches.

The chain combines TRBV7-8 with TRBJ2-1; D is unclear. V lost 3 bases, J lost 0 bases, and 9 bases lay in between. The CDR3 spans 15 residues. Germline lookup yields CDR1 SGHVS and CDR2 FQNEAQ. The CDR3 region is CASSFSSDSYNEQFF. DNA of the CDR3: TGTGCCAGCAGCTTCTCGTCGGACTCCTACAATGAGCAGTTCTTC.

The genes are TRBV4-1 and TRBJ2-5; D remains ambiguous. Germline assignment: CDR1 MGHRA and CDR2 YSYEKL. CDR3 size: 15 residues. Trimming stripped 0 bases from V and 5 bases from J, with 13 bases between. The CDR3 reads CASSQERLVRETQYF. CDR3 nucleotides: TGCGCCAGCAGCCAAGAACGGTTGGTAAGGGAGACCCAGTACTTC.

This chain uses TRBV2 with TRBJ2-1; 8 bases map to TRBD2. In germline, CDR1 is SNHLY, CDR2 FYNNEI. V trimming: 6 bases; J trimming: 6 bases; junction bases outside the gene matches: 4. CDR3 length: 13 amino acids. DNA for the CDR3: TGTGCCAGCAGATTAGCGGGAAGCAATGAGCAGTTCTTC. This gives the protein CASRLAGSNEQFF.

This clonotype was detected a few times. In DNA, the CDR3 is TGTGCCAGCAGCGGACAGTTGGTCGATGGCTACACCTTC. Translating gives CASSGQLVDGYTF. The gene calls are TRBV7-9 and TRBJ1-2; a possible D gene is TRBD1 (6 bases). This CDR3 has 13 amino acids. Looked up from germline, CDR1 is SEHNR and CDR2 is FQNEAQ (reference sequence). Trimming took 5 bases from V and 6 from J, leaving 13 bases between them.

In its sample, this clonotype was seen a few times. The chain is built from TRBV11-2 and TRBJ2-7; 12 nucleotides align to TRBD2. With 5 bases clipped from V and 2 bases from J, the junction kept 10 bases outside the gene matches. The CDR3 spans 17 residues. Germline-derived CDR1 and CDR2 are SGHAT and FQNNGV. The CDR3 is CASSASRGLAGAYEQYF. The DNA of the CDR3 is TGTGCCAGCAGCGCAAGCAGGGGACTAGCGGGTGCCTACGAGCAGTACTTC.

The rearrangement uses TRBV5-1 and TRBJ2-5; 9 bases are a match to TRBD2. The CDR3 extends over 13 amino acids. Trimming cost V 4 bases and J 6 bases; bases outside gene matches: 4. Germline CDR1 reads SGHRS; CDR2 reads YFSETQ. The CDR3 loop is CASSIGLAQTQYF. In nucleotides, the CDR3 is TGCGCCAGCAGCATCGGACTAGCGCAGACCCAGTACTTC.

This chain uses TRBV12-3 or TRBV12-4 with TRBJ1-2; maybe TRBD1 (6 bases). Deletions cut 3 bases from V and 8 bases from J, with 13 bases between. The CDR3 has 13 residues. The CDR3 DNA is TGTGCCAGCAGTTTGGGGTGGGGGCTAGGCTACACCTTC. As protein: CASSLGWGLGYTF.

This clonotype was observed a handful of times. The J gene is TRBJ2-7, the V gene TRBV2; 12 nucleotides align to TRBD1. The CDR3 contains 16 residues. The V gene end was trimmed by 6 bases and the J gene end by 4 bases; junction bases not matched to a gene: 10. Germline CDR1 is SNHLY and CDR2 is FYNNEI. As DNA, the CDR3 is TGTGCCAGCAGCGGGGACCGGGACAGGGGGCTATACGAGCAGTACTTC. Translation: CASSGDRDRGLYEQYF. The full variable domain, in which reference TRBV2 and TRBJ2-7 provide the parts outside the CDR3, is EPEVTQTPSHQVTQMGQEVILRCVPISNHLYFYWYRQILGQKVEFLVSFYNNEISEKSEIFDDQFSVERPDGSNFTLKIRSTKLEDSAMYFCASSGDRDRGLYEQYFGPGTRLTVT.

This clonotype was counted only a few times. The chain recombines TRBV2 with TRBJ2-3; a weak D match, TRBD1 (8 bases). V lost 4 bases, J lost 1 base, and 15 bases lay in between. Germline CDR1 is SNHLY and CDR2 is FYNNEI. CDR3 length: 16 residues. The CDR3 loop reads CASSVGGTGRTDTQYF. CDR3 coding DNA: TGTGCCAGCAGTGTGGGGGGGACAGGTCGCACAGATACGCAGTATTTT.

This clonotype has more than one count but fewer than ten. The CDR3 sequence: CSARVPTLVSTDTQYF. For the CDR3, the DNA is TGCAGTGCTAGGGTCCCAACACTAGTTAGCACAGATACGCAGTATTTT. The V call is TRBV20-1, the J call TRBJ2-3; maybe TRBD2 (5 bases). From germline, CDR1 is DFQATT and CDR2 SNEGSKA (reference sequence). Deletions cut 3 bases from V and 0 bases from J, with 16 bases between. The CDR3 totals 16 residues.

This clonotype occurred a few times. This CDR3 is CASSWTSVVNEQFF. The CDR3 DNA sequence: TGTGCCAGCAGCTGGACTAGCGTCGTCAATGAGCAGTTCTTC. The chain carries TRBV12-3 or TRBV12-4 and TRBJ2-1, with TRBD2 matching over 9 bases. Trimming took 6 bases from V and 6 from J; bases not matched to a gene: 6. The CDR3 contains 14 residues.

This clonotype has a handful of counts. The CDR3 region is CASSQDHRPAGELFF. As DNA, the CDR3 is TGTGCCAGCAGCCAAGATCACAGGCCGGCCGGGGAGCTGTTTTTT. The gene calls are TRBV14 and TRBJ2-2; D is possibly TRBD1 (5 bases). Germline lookup yields CDR1 SGHDN and CDR2 FVKESK. V gave up 0 bases and J gave up 6 bases, with 11 bases separating them. CDR3 length: 15 residues.

This clonotype was seen more than once but under ten times. DNA of the CDR3: TGCAGTGCTAGAGATAGGTTACTAGCGGGCACCGGGGAGCTGTTTTTT. Its protein is CSARDRLLAGTGELFF. V gene TRBV20-1 combines with J gene TRBJ2-2, with 9 bases identical to TRBD2. The germline CDR1 and CDR2 sequences are DFQATT and SNEGSKA (reference sequence). The V segment lost 0 bases and the J segment 4 bases; nucleotides outside the gene matches: 6. This CDR3 is built from 16 residues.

This clonotype has only a few counts. The CDR3, as DNA: TGCAGTGCCCTTCTAGCGGGGCCGGGAAGCGGTGAGCAGTTCTTC. Translated, it gives CSALLAGPGSGEQFF. The chain is built from TRBV20-1 and TRBJ2-1; 9 nucleotides line up with TRBD2. From germline, CDR1 is DFQATT and CDR2 SNEGSKA (reference sequence). This CDR3 region has 15 residues. The trim removed 6 bases at V and 9 bases at J, leaving 15 bases unmatched.

The chain uses TRBV29-1 and TRBJ1-1, with unresolved D. This CDR3 region has 14 residues. Germline values: CDR1 SQVTM, CDR2 ANQGSEA. V was cut by 8 bases and J by 0 bases, with 16 bases left in between. CDR3 sequence (DNA): TGCAGCCCGATGGACCTGGCCTTGAACACTGAAGCTTTCTTT. This sequence encodes CSPMDLALNTEAFF.